The 5 T cell receptor beta chains below were found in one sample sequenced in a study of cytomegalovirus exposure and HLA in healthy donors. Use of 60 Vbeta and 13 Jbeta primers characterized the PCR. The method was immunoSEQ multiplex PCR; TCRdb's version includes in-frame clones alone and lacks a portion of them. The table records some 250,000 clones, 82% of them present only once. Sequencing was done on a sample of PBMCs. These TCRs come from a middle-aged woman in good health and CMV-seropositive.

The sample holds a few counts of this clone. The chain uses TRBV10-3 and TRBJ2-1; D is unresolved. Germline CDR1 and CDR2: ENHRY and SYGVKD. V dropped 1 base and J dropped 6 bases, with 7 bases sitting between them. The CDR3 is made up of 13 amino acids. CDR3 protein: CAISELQINEQFF. The CDR3 DNA reads as TGTGCCATCAGTGAGTTGCAGATCAATGAGCAGTTCTTC.

The chain couples TRBV5-4 to TRBJ1-1; 7 bases line up with TRBD1. The CDR3 sequence is 15 residues long. Unmatched junction bases numbered 8, after V lost 4 bases and J lost 2 bases. Germline V gene data show CDR1 as SGHNT and CDR2 as YYREEE (reference sequence). The CDR3 loop reads CASSHPDRSNTEAFF. The CDR3 nucleotides are TGTGCCAGCAGCCACCCGGACAGGAGTAACACTGAAGCTTTCTTT.

The CDR3 DNA follows: TGTGCCAGCTCACCAGACCCCGGGACAGGGAACAATGAGCAGTTCTTC. It is translated as CASSPDPGTGNNEQFF. The rearrangement joins TRBV18 to TRBJ2-1, with TRBD1 matching 9 bases. With V trimmed by 2 bases and J by 5 bases, 7 bases remained unmatched. CDR3 size: 16 residues. Germline CDR1 and CDR2: KGHSH and LQKENI.

J is TRBJ1-1 and V is TRBV11-3, with D uncertain. The ends were cut back, 1 base at V and 1 base at J, with 16 bases in the middle. The V gene's germline CDR1 is SGHNT and CDR2 YENEEA. CDR3 size: 17 residues. DNA for the CDR3: TGTGCCAGCAGCTTAGGGCAGGCGAAGCGGGAGAACACTGAAGCTTTCTTT. It is translated as CASSLGQAKRENTEAFF.

The chain combines TRBV6-5 with TRBJ1-1; possible D gene TRBD1, 5 bases. Germline V gene data show CDR1 as MNHEY and CDR2 as SVGAGI. The CDR3 length is 11 residues. The CDR3 DNA reads as TGTGCGACCGGGGGGATCACTGAAGCTTTCTTT. Protein product: CATGGITEAFF.